Listed below are T cell receptor beta chains from one sample, sequenced in a study of monozygotic twins with inflammatory bowel disease. TCRdb re-called the 5' RACE reads and shows each CDR3 protein once, DNA omitted. In all, the sample yields about 300,000 distinct CDR3 sequences. Source material: blood. These receptors were obtained from a human donor with ulcerative colitis or Crohn's disease, or a healthy co-twin of an affected twin (not recorded which). Each CDR3 is given with its conserved first and last residue.

J gene	V gene	CDR3 protein
TRBJ1-2	TRBV5-1	CASSQSPTTTSGGYTF
TRBJ2-6	TRBV11-2	CASSLRGQGLSGANVLTF
TRBJ1-5	TRBV12-3/TRBV12-4	CASRPSLFYGSNQPQHF
TRBJ2-2	TRBV14	CASSQGRRLAGDFVNTGELFF
TRBJ2-7	TRBV6-5	CASSFTSGSPYEQYF
TRBJ2-2	TRBV19	CASTSGMAGELFF
TRBJ2-7	TRBV7-9	CASSLFGRPLGEQYF
TRBJ2-2	TRBV5-1	CASSWTGGNGELFF
TRBJ2-3	TRBV7-2	CASSTDRKPPTDTQYF
TRBJ1-5	TRBV6-2/TRBV6-3	CASSYPRNGNQPQHF
TRBJ2-7	TRBV20-1	CSARELADVSYEQYF
TRBJ2-7	TRBV18	CASSPDRDGTYEQYF
TRBJ1-6	TRBV21-1	CASSKAAQRLSPLHF
TRBJ1-2	TRBV12-3/TRBV12-4	CASSFTGPYGYTF
TRBJ2-7	TRBV24-1	CATSDFGVEQYF
TRBJ1-2	TRBV7-2	CASSLGGQGLNYGYTF
TRBJ2-3	TRBV29-1	CSVEGPLTSGSPSTDTQYF
TRBJ2-7	TRBV18	CASSPPGSDPEQYF
TRBJ1-4	TRBV7-9	CASSPDSYNEKLFF
TRBJ1-1	TRBV7-9	CASTSGTGLNTEAFF
TRBJ2-1	TRBV5-1	CASSLRGPGSSYNEQFF
TRBJ2-2	TRBV5-4	CASSFDTGELFF
TRBJ1-5	TRBV6-2/TRBV6-3	CASSYSYSQPQHF
TRBJ2-2	TRBV12-3/TRBV12-4	CASSYRLAGTGELFF
TRBJ2-1	TRBV25-1	CASSEAASGGAQEQFF
TRBJ2-6	TRBV6-5	CASSYSGDAGANVLTF
TRBJ2-3	TRBV5-1	CASSPDRATDTQYF
TRBJ2-6	TRBV2	CASSRTSGSSSGANVLTF
TRBJ2-3	TRBV4-2	CASSSSTRGGTDTQYF
TRBJ1-5	TRBV5-5	CASSDLSGGIQPQHF
TRBJ1-2	TRBV6-5	CASSYSLEERYTF
TRBJ1-2	TRBV29-1	CSGGEVYGYTF
TRBJ1-5	TRBV28	CASSFAGGYQPQHF
TRBJ2-2	TRBV12-3/TRBV12-4	CASSWTGNTGELFF
TRBJ2-7	TRBV6-2/TRBV6-3	CASSYYGRSSYEQYF
TRBJ2-7	TRBV10-3	CAINQDRDGYEQYF
TRBJ2-7	TRBV25-1	CASSEYRGLEQYF